These 22 T cell receptor beta chains were all obtained from the same sample, sequenced in a study of blood T cell repertoires in COVID-19. Sequencing used immunoSEQ multiplex PCR; TCRdb keeps in-frame clones, though not all of them. This sample yields 70,000 or so clones, of which 82% are seen a single time; 8.5% to 10% belongs to the top ten. The sequenced material came from peripheral blood. These receptors originate from a woman over 75 with acute or convalescent COVID-19.

The table lists this clone with a count of one. The V call is TRBV5-1, the J call TRBJ2-3; 10 positions agree with TRBD2. This CDR3 is built from 16 residues. Germline loops: CDR1 SGHRS, CDR2 YFSETQ. Losses at the gene ends were 5 bases for V and 0 bases for J; bases not matched to a gene: 6. The DNA of the CDR3 is TGCGCCAGCAGTATTAGCGGGGGGACCAGCACAGATACGCAGTATTTT. Translation gives CASSISGGTSTDTQYF.

The chain couples TRBV2 to TRBJ1-6; no definite D call. The CDR3 consists of 15 residues. The germline V and J ends were trimmed by 5 bases and 0 bases, with 8 bases remaining between them. Germline loops: CDR1 SNHLY, CDR2 FYNNEI. The CDR3 nucleotides are TGTGCCAGCAGTCCCGAGAGCTCCTATAATTCACCCCTCCACTTT. Its translation: CASSPESSYNSPLHF.

The rearrangement uses TRBV7-2 and TRBJ2-3; D ambiguous. CDR1 is SGHTA and CDR2 is FQGNSA in the germline V gene. This CDR3 spans 16 amino acids. The V end was cut by 6 bases, the J end by 5 bases, with 21 bases between. The DNA of the CDR3 is TGTGCCAGCAGTCGCTATGCAGGCGTTCTTCTAGATACGCAGTATTTT. Amino acid sequence: CASSRYAGVLLDTQYF.

CDR3 residues: CASTSSGVLSYNEQFF. The DNA of the CDR3 is TGTGCCAGTACATCCAGCGGGGTCCTCTCCTACAATGAGCAGTTCTTC. The V call is TRBV19, the J call TRBJ2-1, with 7 nucleotides matching TRBD2. Per germline, CDR1 LNHDA and CDR2 SQIVND (reference sequence). V dropped 7 bases and J dropped 0; count of bases not matched to a gene: 9. The CDR3 loop spans 16 amino acids.

This sequence joins TRBV6-4 and TRBJ2-1; D is uncertain. Trimming took 3 bases from V and 10 from J, leaving 10 bases between them. This CDR3 is 12 amino acids long. Germline CDR1 is MRHNA and CDR2 is SNTAGT. The CDR3 DNA reads as TGTGCCAGCAGTGAAACGGTCGGGGAGCAGTTCTTC. Protein product: CASSETVGEQFF.

The rearrangement joins TRBV5-1 to TRBJ2-2, with D possibly matching TRBD1 (6 bases). V was trimmed by 0 bases and J by 2 bases, leaving 11 bases between them. The length of the CDR3 is 16 residues. CDR1 SGHRS and CDR2 YFSETQ come from the germline V gene. The CDR3 is CASSLDTGRNTGELFF. In DNA, the CDR3 is TGCGCCAGCAGCTTGGATACAGGGAGAAACACCGGGGAGCTGTTTTTT.

This clone appeared a few times. This chain links TRBV12-5 with TRBJ2-5, with D perhaps TRBD1 (6 bases). This CDR3 contains 15 residues. Trimming removed 5 bases at V and 1 base at J, with 14 bases between. Germline CDR1 LGHNT, CDR2 FRNRAP. The CDR3 here is CASGRGRGPQETQYF. CDR3 nucleotide sequence: TGTGCTAGTGGTAGGGGCAGGGGCCCCCAAGAGACCCAGTACTTC. The variable domain in full, with the rest retrieved from reference TRBV12-5 and TRBJ2-5, is DARVTQTPRHKVTEMGQEVTMRCQPILGHNTVFWYRQTMMQGLELLAYFRNRAPLDDSGMPKDRFSAEMPDATLATLKIQPSEPRDSAVYFCASGRGRGPQETQYFGPGTRLLVL.

V gene TRBV11-1 combines with J gene TRBJ2-5, with 10 bases that match TRBD2. This CDR3 spans 15 amino acids. The ends lost 5 bases at V and 5 bases at J; junction bases unmatched: 8. Germline lookup yields CDR1 SGHAT and CDR2 FQDESV (reference sequence). CDR3 bases: TGTGCCAGCAGCCTTAGCGGGGGGATCATGGAGACCCAGTACTTC. Protein sequence: CASSLSGGIMETQYF. The full variable domain, in which reference TRBV11-1 and TRBJ2-5 provide the parts outside the CDR3, is EAEVAQSPRYKITEKSQAVAFWCDPISGHATLYWYRQILGQGPELLVQFQDESVVDDSQLPKDRFSAERLKGVDSTLKIQPAELGDSAMYLCASSLSGGIMETQYFGPGTRLLVL.

Details on this clone: Other nucleotide sequences in the sample specify the same CDR3. The CDR3 region is CASSTGTGPYGYTF. The DNA of the CDR3 is TGTGCCAGCAGTACCGGGACAGGACCCTATGGCTACACCTTC. The chain uses TRBV6-5 and TRBJ1-2; 8 nucleotides align to TRBD1. CDR3 length equals 14 residues. Germline CDR1 is MNHEY and CDR2 is SVGAGI. J lost 4 bases, V lost 5 bases, and 6 bases had no gene match.

This sequence joins TRBV6-5 and TRBJ2-7, with D perhaps matching TRBD2 (5 bases). The CDR3 has 15 residues. V was trimmed by 4 bases and J by 0 bases, leaving 13 bases between them. Germline assignment: CDR1 MNHEY and CDR2 SVGAGI. This CDR3 is CASSSPRALSYEQYF. DNA for the CDR3: TGTGCCAGCAGTTCCCCGAGGGCCCTCTCCTACGAGCAGTACTTC.

CDR3 protein: CASSTRGGGVGYTF. The CDR3 DNA reads TGTGCCAGCAGCACCCGGGGAGGGGGGGTTGGCTACACCTTC. The chain employs TRBV3-1 (or the pseudogene TRBV3-2) and TRBJ1-2; weak D call: TRBD1 (6 bases). This CDR3 region has 14 residues. CDR1 and CDR2 (germline): LGHDT, YNNKEL (reference sequence). Trimming took off 5 bases at V and 7 bases at J, with 17 bases between the two ends.

This chain links TRBV12-3 or TRBV12-4 with TRBJ1-2; no clear D gene. The V end lost 3 bases, the J end lost 4 bases, and 9 bases lay between the germline ends. CDR3 length: 13 residues. CDR3 region: CASSLGGSYGYTF. In DNA, the CDR3 is TGTGCCAGCAGTTTGGGAGGTTCCTATGGCTACACCTTC.

The V gene is TRBV5-6, the J gene TRBJ1-5; the match to TRBD1 covers 7 bases. Per the germline V gene, CDR1 is SGHDT and CDR2 is YYEEEE. Trimming removed 2 bases from V and 1 base from J; junction bases left unmatched: 6. The CDR3 covers 16 residues. The CDR3 DNA sequence: TGTGCCAGCAGCTTTGGGGACAGAAGAAGCAATCAGCCCCAGCATTTT. Amino acid sequence: CASSFGDRRSNQPQHF.

V is TRBV5-1 and J is TRBJ1-1, with D possibly being TRBD1 (5 bases). V dropped 5 bases and J dropped 5 bases, with 13 bases sitting between them. The CDR3 contains 13 residues. Per the germline V gene, CDR1 is SGHRS and CDR2 is YFSETQ. CDR3 coding DNA: TGCGCCAGCAGTAAGGGGCTAGATACTGAAGCTTTCTTT. It specifies CASSKGLDTEAFF.

The rearrangement links TRBV4-1 to TRBJ1-3; D not resolved. The CDR3 runs to 16 residues. Trimming removed 0 bases from V and 0 bases from J, with 9 bases in between. Per germline, CDR1 MGHRA and CDR2 YSYEKL. CDR3 protein: CASSQEDAFSGNTIYF. Here the CDR3 DNA reads TGCGCCAGCAGCCAAGAAGATGCGTTCTCTGGAAACACCATATATTTT.

The chain combines TRBV2 with TRBJ1-2, with TRBD1 matching over 7 bases. This CDR3 contains 15 residues. Germline CDR1 is SNHLY and CDR2 is FYNNEI. V gave up 2 bases and J gave up 4 bases; unmatched junction bases: 7. DNA of the CDR3: TGTGCCAGCAGTGAACAGGGGGTATATTCCTATGGCTACACCTTC. Amino acids: CASSEQGVYSYGYTF.

This sequence joins TRBV6-5 and TRBJ2-3; D might be TRBD2 (6 bases). V lost 9 bases to trimming and J lost 6 bases, with 22 bases between them. Per the germline V gene, CDR1 is MNHEY and CDR2 is SVGAGI. The CDR3 runs to 15 residues. The CDR3, as DNA: TGTGCCAGTGAGGAGGGTAACCCGGGGGTGGATACGCAGTATTTT. It codes for CASEEGNPGVDTQYF.

The chain is built from TRBV5-1 and TRBJ2-1; TRBD1 might be the D (5 bases). The V and J ends lost 4 bases and 4 bases respectively, with 15 bases between them. The CDR3 has 15 residues. Germline V gene lookup returns CDR1 SGHRS and CDR2 YFSETQ. The chain's CDR3 is CASSPTGWRYNEQFF. In DNA form, the CDR3 reads TGCGCCAGCAGCCCAACAGGCTGGCGTTACAATGAGCAGTTCTTC.

This chain uses TRBV7-9 with TRBJ1-1, with D possibly TRBD1 on 6 matching bases. V gave up 1 base and J gave up 0 bases, with 15 bases separating them. The CDR3 loop spans 17 amino acids. The germline gives CDR1 SEHNR, CDR2 FQNEAQ (reference sequence). CDR3 loop: CASSLEGTSNLNTEAFF. The CDR3 DNA follows: TGTGCCAGCAGCTTAGAGGGGACAAGCAATTTGAACACTGAAGCTTTCTTT.

This clone was counted many times. The V gene is TRBV7-9, the J gene TRBJ2-7; perhaps TRBD1 as D (6 bases). This CDR3 has 17 amino acids. Germline CDR1 is SEHNR and CDR2 is FQNEAQ (reference sequence). Deletions cut 0 bases from V and 3 bases from J, with 18 bases between. The CDR3 sequence is CASSLAWDTNSIYEQYF. CDR3 DNA sequence: TGTGCCAGCAGCTTAGCCTGGGACACCAACTCCATCTACGAGCAGTACTTC.

The chain employs TRBV12-5 and TRBJ1-1; 7 positions agree with TRBD1. The junction had 14 bases not matched to a gene; V was cut back by 7 bases and J by 0 bases. The CDR3 totals 17 residues. The germline gives CDR1 LGHNT, CDR2 FRNRAP. The CDR3 is CASAPDRDLIMNTEAFF. CDR3 coding DNA: TGTGCTAGTGCCCCTGACAGGGATTTGATTATGAACACTGAAGCTTTCTTT. The full variable domain, rest sourced from reference TRBV12-5 and TRBJ1-1, is DARVTQTPRHKVTEMGQEVTMRCQPILGHNTVFWYRQTMMQGLELLAYFRNRAPLDDSGMPKDRFSAEMPDATLATLKIQPSEPRDSAVYFCASAPDRDLIMNTEAFFGQGTRLTVV.

V and J are TRBV15 and TRBJ2-7, with D perhaps TRBD2 (5 bases). Germline CDR1 and CDR2: LNHNV and YYDKDF (reference sequence). The length of the CDR3 is 14 residues. V shed 1 base and J shed 5 bases, with 12 bases lying between them. CDR3 loop: CATSRVRGSHEQYF. The CDR3 bases are TGTGCCACCAGCAGAGTTCGGGGATCCCACGAGCAGTACTTC.